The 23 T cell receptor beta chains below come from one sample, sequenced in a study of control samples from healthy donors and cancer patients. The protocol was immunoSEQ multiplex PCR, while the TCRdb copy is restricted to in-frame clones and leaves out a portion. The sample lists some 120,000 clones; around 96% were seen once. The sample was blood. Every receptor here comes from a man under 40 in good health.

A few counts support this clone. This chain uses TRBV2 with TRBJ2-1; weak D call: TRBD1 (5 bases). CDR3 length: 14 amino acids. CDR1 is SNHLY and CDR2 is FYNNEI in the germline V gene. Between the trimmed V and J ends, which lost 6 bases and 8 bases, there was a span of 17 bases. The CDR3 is CASRPTSGKHEQFF. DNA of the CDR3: TGTGCCAGCAGACCTACCTCAGGGAAGCATGAGCAGTTCTTC. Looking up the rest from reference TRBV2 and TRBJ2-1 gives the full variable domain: EPEVTQTPSHQVTQMGQEVILRCVPISNHLYFYWYRQILGQKVEFLVSFYNNEISEKSEIFDDQFSVERPDGSNFTLKIRSTKLEDSAMYFCASRPTSGKHEQFFGPGTRLTVL.

For the CDR3, the DNA is TGTGCCAGCAGCTCCGGGACCGGGAAGGGTTCACCCCTCCACTTT. Its protein is CASSSGTGKGSPLHF. The rearrangement uses TRBV28 and TRBJ1-6; D possibly corresponds to TRBD1 (5 bases). The germline V and J ends were trimmed by 6 bases and 9 bases, with 18 bases remaining between them. Germline CDR1 reads MDHEN; CDR2 reads SYDVKM. This CDR3 has 15 amino acids.

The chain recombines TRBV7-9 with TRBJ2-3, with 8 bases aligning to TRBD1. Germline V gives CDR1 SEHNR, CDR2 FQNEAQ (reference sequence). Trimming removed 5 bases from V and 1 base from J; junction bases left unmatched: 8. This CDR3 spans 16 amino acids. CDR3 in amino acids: CASSSPGGIGTDTQYF. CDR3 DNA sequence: TGTGCCAGCAGCAGTCCAGGGGGCATTGGCACAGATACGCAGTATTTT.

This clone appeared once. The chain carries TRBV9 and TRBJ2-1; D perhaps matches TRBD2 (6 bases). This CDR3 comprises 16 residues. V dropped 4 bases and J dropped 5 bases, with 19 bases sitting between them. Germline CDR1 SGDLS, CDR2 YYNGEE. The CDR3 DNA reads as TGTGCCAGCAGCACGCGCCGGGACTGGCCAAACAATGAGCAGTTCTTC. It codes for CASSTRRDWPNNEQFF. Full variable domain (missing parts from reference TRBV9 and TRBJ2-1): DSGVTQTPKHLITATGQRVTLRCSPRSGDLSVYWYQQSLDQGLQFLIQYYNGEERAKGNILERFSAQQFPDLHSELNLSSLELGDSALYFCASSTRRDWPNNEQFFGPGTRLTVL.

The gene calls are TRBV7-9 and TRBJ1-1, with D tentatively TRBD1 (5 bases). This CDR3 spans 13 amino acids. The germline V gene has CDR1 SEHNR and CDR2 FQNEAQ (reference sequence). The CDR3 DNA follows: TGTGTATTAACGGGGCGGCAGAACACTGAAGCTTTCTTT. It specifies CVLTGRQNTEAFF. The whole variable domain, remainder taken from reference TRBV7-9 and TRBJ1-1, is DTGVSQNPRHKITKRGQNVTFRCDPISEHNRLYWYRQTLGQGPEFLTYFQNEAQLEKSRLLSDRFSAERPKGSFSTLEIQRTEQGDSAMYLCVLTGRQNTEAFFGQGTRLTVV.

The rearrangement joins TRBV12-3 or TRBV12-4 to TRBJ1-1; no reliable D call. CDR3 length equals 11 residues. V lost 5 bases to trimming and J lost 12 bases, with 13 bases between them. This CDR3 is CASSLNERTFF. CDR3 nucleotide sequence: TGTGCCAGCAGTCTGAATGAGAGGACTTTCTTT.

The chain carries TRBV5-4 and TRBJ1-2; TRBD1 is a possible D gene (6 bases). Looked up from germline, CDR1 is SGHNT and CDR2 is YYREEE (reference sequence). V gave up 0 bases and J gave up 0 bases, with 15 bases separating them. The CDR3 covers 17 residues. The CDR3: CASSLGGTGRTNYGYTF. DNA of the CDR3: TGTGCCAGCAGCTTGGGGGGTACAGGGCGAACTAACTATGGCTACACCTTC.

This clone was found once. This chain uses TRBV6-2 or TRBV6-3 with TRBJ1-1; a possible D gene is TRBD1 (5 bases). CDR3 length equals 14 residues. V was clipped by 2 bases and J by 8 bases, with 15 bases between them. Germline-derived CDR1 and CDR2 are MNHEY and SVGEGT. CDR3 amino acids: CASSYDRTDDEAFF. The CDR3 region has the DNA TGTGCCAGCAGTTACGACAGAACCGATGACGAAGCTTTCTTT.

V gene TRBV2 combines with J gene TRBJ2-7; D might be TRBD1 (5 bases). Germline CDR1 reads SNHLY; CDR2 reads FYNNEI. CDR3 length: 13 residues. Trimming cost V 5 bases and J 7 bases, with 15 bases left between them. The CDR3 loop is CASSPPWGEEQYF. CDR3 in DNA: TGTGCCAGCAGTCCGCCGTGGGGCGAAGAGCAGTACTTC. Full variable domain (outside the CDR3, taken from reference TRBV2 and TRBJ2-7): EPEVTQTPSHQVTQMGQEVILRCVPISNHLYFYWYRQILGQKVEFLVSFYNNEISEKSEIFDDQFSVERPDGSNFTLKIRSTKLEDSAMYFCASSPPWGEEQYFGPGTRLTVT.

CDR3: CASRLPPGPQQFF. CDR3 bases: TGTGCCAGCAGACTACCCCCGGGACCACAGCAGTTCTTC. The V call is TRBV7-2, the J call TRBJ2-1, with D perhaps matching TRBD1 or TRBD2 (5 bases each). V was pared by 6 bases and J by 11 bases, with 17 bases between. Per germline, CDR1 SGHTA and CDR2 FQGNSA. The CDR3 extends over 13 amino acids.

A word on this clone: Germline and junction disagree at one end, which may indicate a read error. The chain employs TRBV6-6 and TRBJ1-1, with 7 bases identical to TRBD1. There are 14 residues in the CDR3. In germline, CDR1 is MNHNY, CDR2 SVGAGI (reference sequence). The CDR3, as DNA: TGTGCCAGCAGTTACTCGGGACAGAACGCTGAAGCTTTCTTT. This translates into CASSYSGQNAEAFF.

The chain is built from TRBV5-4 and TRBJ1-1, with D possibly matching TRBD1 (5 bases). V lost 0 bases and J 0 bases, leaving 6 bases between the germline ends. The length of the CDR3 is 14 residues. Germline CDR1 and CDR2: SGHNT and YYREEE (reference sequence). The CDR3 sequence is CASSLGGLNTEAFF. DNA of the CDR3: TGTGCCAGCAGCTTGGGGGGGTTGAACACTGAAGCTTTCTTT.

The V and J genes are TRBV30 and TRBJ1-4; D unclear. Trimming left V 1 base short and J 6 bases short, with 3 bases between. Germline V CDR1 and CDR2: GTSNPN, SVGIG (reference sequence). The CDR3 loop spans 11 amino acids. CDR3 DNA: TGTGCCTGGAGTGACGATGAAAAACTGTTTTTT. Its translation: CAWSDDEKLFF.

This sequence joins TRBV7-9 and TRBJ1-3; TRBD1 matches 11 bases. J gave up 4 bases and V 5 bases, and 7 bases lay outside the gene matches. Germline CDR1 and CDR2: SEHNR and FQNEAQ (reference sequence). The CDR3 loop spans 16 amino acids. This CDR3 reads CASSPGQGAAGNTIYF. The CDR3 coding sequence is TGTGCCAGCAGCCCAGGACAGGGGGCAGCAGGAAACACCATATATTTT. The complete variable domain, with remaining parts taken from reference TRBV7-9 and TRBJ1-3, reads DTGVSQNPRHKITKRGQNVTFRCDPISEHNRLYWYRQTLGQGPEFLTYFQNEAQLEKSRLLSDRFSAERPKGSFSTLEIQRTEQGDSAMYLCASSPGQGAAGNTIYFGEGSWLTVV.

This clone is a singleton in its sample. The CDR3 nucleotides read TGTGCCAGCAGCGTAGATGGTGTCGCCCAGTACTTC. The encoded protein is CASSVDGVAQYF. The rearrangement joins TRBV9 to TRBJ2-5; D is ambiguous. The CDR3 is 12 amino acids. Germline V gives CDR1 SGDLS, CDR2 YYNGEE. The V and J ends lost 0 bases and 9 bases respectively, with 9 bases between them.

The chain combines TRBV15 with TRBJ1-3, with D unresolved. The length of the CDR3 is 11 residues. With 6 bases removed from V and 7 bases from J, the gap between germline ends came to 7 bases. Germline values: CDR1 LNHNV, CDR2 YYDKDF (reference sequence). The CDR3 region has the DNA TGTGCCACCAGTGATGGGAACACCATATATTTT. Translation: CATSDGNTIYF.

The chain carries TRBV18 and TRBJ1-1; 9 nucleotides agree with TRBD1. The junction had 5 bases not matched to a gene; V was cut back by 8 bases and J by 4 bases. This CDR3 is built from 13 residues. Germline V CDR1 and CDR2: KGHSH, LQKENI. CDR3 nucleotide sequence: TGTGCCAGCCTAGGGGGACAGGGCACTGAAGCTTTCTTT. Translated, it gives CASLGGQGTEAFF.

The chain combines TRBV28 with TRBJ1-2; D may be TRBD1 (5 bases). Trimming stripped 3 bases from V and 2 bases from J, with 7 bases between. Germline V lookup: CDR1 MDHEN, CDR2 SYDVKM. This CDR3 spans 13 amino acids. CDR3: CASSFWGNYGYTF. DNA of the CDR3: TGTGCCAGCAGTTTCTGGGGGAACTATGGCTACACCTTC.

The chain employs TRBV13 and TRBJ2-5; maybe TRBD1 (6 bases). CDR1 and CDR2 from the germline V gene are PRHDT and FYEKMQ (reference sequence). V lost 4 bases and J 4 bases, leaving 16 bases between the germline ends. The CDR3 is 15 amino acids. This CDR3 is CASSSPRQEGETQYF. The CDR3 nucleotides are TGTGCCAGCAGCTCCCCTCGACAGGAAGGAGAGACCCAGTACTTC. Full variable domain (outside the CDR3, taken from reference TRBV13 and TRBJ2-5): AAGVIQSPRHLIKEKRETATLKCYPIPRHDTVYWYQQGPGQDPQFLISFYEKMQSDKGSIPDRFSAQQFSDYHSELNMSSLELGDSALYFCASSSPRQEGETQYFGPGTRLLVL.

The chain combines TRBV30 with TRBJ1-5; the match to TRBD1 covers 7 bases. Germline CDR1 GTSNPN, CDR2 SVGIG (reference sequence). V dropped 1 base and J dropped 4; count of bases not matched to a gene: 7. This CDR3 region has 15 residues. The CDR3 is CAWSGGTVGNQPQHF. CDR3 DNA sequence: TGTGCCTGGAGTGGGGGGACAGTAGGTAATCAGCCCCAGCATTTT.

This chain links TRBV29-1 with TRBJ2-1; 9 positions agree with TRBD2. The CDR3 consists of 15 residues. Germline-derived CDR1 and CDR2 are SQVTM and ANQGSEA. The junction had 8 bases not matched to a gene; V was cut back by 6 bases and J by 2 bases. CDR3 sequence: CSVDTSGRPYNEQFF. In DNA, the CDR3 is TGCAGCGTGGATACTAGCGGGCGACCCTACAATGAGCAGTTCTTC.

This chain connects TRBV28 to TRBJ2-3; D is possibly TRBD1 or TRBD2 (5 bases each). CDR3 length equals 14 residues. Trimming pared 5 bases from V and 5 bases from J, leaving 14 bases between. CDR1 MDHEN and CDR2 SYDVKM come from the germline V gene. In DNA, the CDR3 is TGTGCCAGCAGTCCTGGGGACGTCGTAGATACGCAGTATTTT. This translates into CASSPGDVVDTQYF. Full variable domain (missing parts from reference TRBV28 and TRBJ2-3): DVKVTQSSRYLVKRTGEKVFLECVQDMDHENMFWYRQDPGLGLRLIYFSYDVKMKEKGDIPEGYSVSREKKERFSLILESASTNQTSMYLCASSPGDVVDTQYFGPGTRLTVL.

The CDR3 here is CASSVGTGLEKLFF. CDR3 nucleotides: TGTGCCAGCAGCGTAGGAACAGGGCTTGAAAAACTGTTTTTT. This chain joins TRBV9 and TRBJ1-4; TRBD1 might be the D (6 bases). The CDR3 consists of 14 residues. Trimming shortened V by 0 bases and J by 7 bases, and 10 bases separated the two germline ends. Germline V CDR1 and CDR2: SGDLS, YYNGEE.